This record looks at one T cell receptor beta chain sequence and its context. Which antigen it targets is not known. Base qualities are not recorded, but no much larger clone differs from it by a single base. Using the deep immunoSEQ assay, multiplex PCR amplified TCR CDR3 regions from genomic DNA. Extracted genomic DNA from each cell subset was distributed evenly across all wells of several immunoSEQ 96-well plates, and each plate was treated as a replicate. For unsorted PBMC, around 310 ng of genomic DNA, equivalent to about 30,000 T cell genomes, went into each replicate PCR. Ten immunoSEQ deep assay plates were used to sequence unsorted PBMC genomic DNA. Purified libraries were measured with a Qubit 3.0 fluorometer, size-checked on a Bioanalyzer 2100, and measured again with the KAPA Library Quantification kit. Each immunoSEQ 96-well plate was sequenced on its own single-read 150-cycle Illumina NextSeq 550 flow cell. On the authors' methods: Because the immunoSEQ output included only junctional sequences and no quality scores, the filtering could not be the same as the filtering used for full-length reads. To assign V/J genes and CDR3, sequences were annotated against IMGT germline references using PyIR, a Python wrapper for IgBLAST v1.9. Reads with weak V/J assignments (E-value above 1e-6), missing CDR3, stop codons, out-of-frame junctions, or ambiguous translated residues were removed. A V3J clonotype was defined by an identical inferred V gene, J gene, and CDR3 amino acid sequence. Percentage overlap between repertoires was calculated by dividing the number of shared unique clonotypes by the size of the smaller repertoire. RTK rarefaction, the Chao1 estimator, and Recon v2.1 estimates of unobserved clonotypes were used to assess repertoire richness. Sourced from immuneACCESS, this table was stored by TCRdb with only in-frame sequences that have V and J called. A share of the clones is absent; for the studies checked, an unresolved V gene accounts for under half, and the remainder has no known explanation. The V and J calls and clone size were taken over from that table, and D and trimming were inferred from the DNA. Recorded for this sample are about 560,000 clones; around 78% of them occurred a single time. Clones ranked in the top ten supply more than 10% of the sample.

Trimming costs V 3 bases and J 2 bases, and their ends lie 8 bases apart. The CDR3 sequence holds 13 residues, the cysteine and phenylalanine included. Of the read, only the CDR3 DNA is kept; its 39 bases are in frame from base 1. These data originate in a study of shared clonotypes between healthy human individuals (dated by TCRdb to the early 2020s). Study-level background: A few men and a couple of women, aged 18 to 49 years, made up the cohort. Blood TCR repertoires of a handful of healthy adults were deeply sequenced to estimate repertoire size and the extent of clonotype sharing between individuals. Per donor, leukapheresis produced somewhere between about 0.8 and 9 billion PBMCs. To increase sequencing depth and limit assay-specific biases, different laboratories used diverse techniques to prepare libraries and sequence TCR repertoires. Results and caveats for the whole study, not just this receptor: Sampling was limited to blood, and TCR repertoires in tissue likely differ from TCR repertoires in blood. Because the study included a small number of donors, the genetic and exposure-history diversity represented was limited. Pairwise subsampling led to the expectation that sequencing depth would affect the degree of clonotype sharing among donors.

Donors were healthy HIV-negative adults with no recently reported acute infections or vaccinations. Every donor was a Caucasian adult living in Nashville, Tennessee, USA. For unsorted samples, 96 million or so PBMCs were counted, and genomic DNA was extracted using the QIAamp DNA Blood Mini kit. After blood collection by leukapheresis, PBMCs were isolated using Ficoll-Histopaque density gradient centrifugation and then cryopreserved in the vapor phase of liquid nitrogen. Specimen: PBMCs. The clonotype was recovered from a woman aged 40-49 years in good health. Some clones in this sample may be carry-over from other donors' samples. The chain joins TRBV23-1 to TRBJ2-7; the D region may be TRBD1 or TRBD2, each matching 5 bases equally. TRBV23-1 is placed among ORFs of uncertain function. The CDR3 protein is CASSHGGTYEQYF. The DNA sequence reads TGCGCCAGCAGTCATGGGGGAACCTACGAGCAGTACTTC.